The present entry profiles one TCR beta chain with its context. One junction end does not reproduce the germline sequence, and a read error may be involved. This sample's RNA came from whole unsorted tissue. The normal lung tissue was taken more than 3 cm from the tumor edge. The data were obtained in a study of tumor and adjacent non-tumor tissue in lung cancer. The library came from three nested PCR rounds adapted from ARM-PCR protocols. TCRdb redid the calling of the multiplex PCR reads with MiXCR, one entry per CDR3 protein. The data contain about 86,000 distinct CDR3 sequences, roughly three quarters of them singletons. From germline, CDR1 is MNHNY and CDR2 SVGAGI (reference sequence). The CDR3 has 14 amino acids.

The genes are TRBV6-6 and TRBJ2-2; D possibly corresponds to TRBD2 (5 bases). This receptor was identified in a woman aged 45-59 years with non-small cell lung cancer. Sequenced sample: distant non-tumor lung tissue. CDR3 sequence: CACSYGEYVGELSF. CDR3 DNA: TGTGCCTGCAGTTACGGGGAGTATGTCGGGGAGCTGTCTTTT.